Below, 3 T cell receptor beta chains from the same sample are listed, as sequenced in a study of cytomegalovirus exposure and HLA in healthy donors. The assay was immunoSEQ multiplex PCR, and TCRdb's table has in-frame clones only and misses some. The data hold about 100,000 clones, with around 85% observed a single time. Specimen: PBMCs. Receptor source: a woman under 30 in good health and CMV-seronegative.

This clone was recorded a few times. Other DNA sequences in this sample translate to the same CDR3. The chain uses TRBV5-1 and TRBJ2-5; weak D call: TRBD1 (6 bases). Germline V gene data show CDR1 as SGHRS and CDR2 as YFSETQ. Trimming took 4 bases from V and 5 from J, leaving 18 bases between them. This CDR3 contains 15 residues. The CDR3 DNA follows: TGCGCCAGCAGCCCCGGGACAAGGGATGTCGAGACCCAGTACTTC. This gives the protein CASSPGTRDVETQYF.

The CDR3 loop reads CASSSTGSTDTQYF. CDR3 coding DNA: TGCGCCAGCAGCTCCACAGGGAGTACAGATACGCAGTATTTT. The chain combines TRBV5-1 with TRBJ2-3, with a possible D match to TRBD1 (6 bases). Per the germline V gene, CDR1 is SGHRS and CDR2 is YFSETQ. The CDR3 sequence is 14 residues long. V was cut by 3 bases and J by 3 bases, with 11 bases left in between.

The genes are TRBV7-2 and TRBJ2-1; 7 positions match TRBD2. Germline V gene sequence: CDR1 SGHTA, CDR2 FQGNSA. Losses at the gene ends were 1 base for V and 2 bases for J; bases not matched to a gene: 5. The CDR3 covers 16 residues. CDR3 coding DNA: TGTGCCAGCAGCTTAGAGGGAGGGAGGACCTACAATGAGCAGTTCTTC. Translating gives CASSLEGGRTYNEQFF. Filled out from reference TRBV7-2 and TRBJ2-1, the complete variable domain reads GAGVSQSPSNKVTEKGKDVELRCDPISGHTALYWYRQSLGQGLEFLIYFQGNSAPDKSGLPSDRFSAERTGGSVSTLTIQRTQQEDSAVYLCASSLEGGRTYNEQFFGPGTRLTVL.